Listed below are T cell receptor beta chains from one sample, sequenced in a study of control samples from healthy donors and cancer patients. Data came from immunoSEQ multiplex PCR; TCRdb stores just in-frame clones and leaves some out. Counted here are some 130,000 clones, approximately 94% occurring once; the ten biggest clones make up about 3.5%. What was sequenced was blood. These receptors came from a man younger than 45 in good health. Each CDR3 is given with its conserved first and last residue. D genes are given only for firm matches. Only part of the rows carry a size: once, few, many, or a class if the clone is expanded.

D	size	J	V	CDR3	DNA
NA	once	TRBJ1-6	TRBV6-2/TRBV6-3	CASSYQHGGYNSPLHF	TGTGCCAGCAGTTACCAGCATGGGGGATATAATTCACCCCTCCACTTT
TRBD1	NA	TRBJ1-2	TRBV4-3	CASSAGQGGYGYTF	TGCGCCAGCAGCGCAGGACAGGGGGGCTATGGCTACACCTTC
TRBD2	NA	TRBJ2-5	TRBV4-1	CASSQLTSGGWTETQYF	TGCGCCAGCAGCCAACTAACTAGCGGGGGCTGGACGGAGACCCAGTACTTC
TRBD1	few	TRBJ2-7	TRBV27	CASSWTGDSYEQYF	TGTGCCAGCAGTTGGACAGGGGACTCCTACGAGCAGTACTTC
NA	once	TRBJ1-2	TRBV18	CASSPSQGQGNGYTF	TGTGCCAGCTCACCCTCGCAGGGGCAGGGGAATGGCTACACCTTC
NA	NA	TRBJ2-3	TRBV5-1	CASSLPGGTDTQYF	TGCGCCAGCAGCTTGCCGGGGGGCACAGATACGCAGTATTTT
NA	NA	TRBJ2-2	TRBV4-2	CASTPRAGELFF	TGTGCCAGCACCCCCCGGGCCGGGGAGCTGTTTTTT
NA	NA	TRBJ1-4	TRBV30	CAWSGLTGGNEKLFF	TGTGCCTGGAGTGGTCTGACCGGCGGGAACGAAAAACTGTTTTTT
NA	NA	TRBJ2-3	TRBV5-8	CASRLGQGSTDTQYF	TGTGCCAGCAGATTGGGACAAGGTAGCACAGATACGCAGTATTTT
NA	once	TRBJ1-5	TRBV6-5	CASSRDGFFDQPQHF	TGTGCCAGCAGCAGGGACGGCTTTTTTGATCAGCCCCAGCATTTT
TRBD1	NA	TRBJ1-6	TRBV5-5	CASSLGTVYGGSPLHF	TGTGCCAGCAGCCTAGGGACAGTCTACGGTGGTTCACCCCTCCACTTT
NA	NA	TRBJ2-7	TRBV7-5	CVRSLSGEGTYEQYF	TGTGTCAGAAGCTTATCGGGTGAGGGAACCTACGAGCAGTACTTC
NA	NA	TRBJ1-2	TRBV4-3	CASSQDGGIYGYTF	TGCGCCAGCAGCCAAGATGGGGGAATCTATGGCTACACCTTC
TRBD1	NA	TRBJ1-1	TRBV5-1	CASSLRGSNRGTLNTEAFF	TGCGCCAGCAGCCTCCGGGGGTCTAACAGGGGAACCCTGAACACTGAAGCTTTCTTT
NA	NA	TRBJ1-5	TRBV6-2/TRBV6-3	CASSYGPQPQHF	TGTGCCAGCAGTTACGGCCCTCAGCCCCAGCATTTT
NA	NA	TRBJ2-3	TRBV4-3	CASSPSGRGPDTQYF	TGCGCCAGCAGCCCCTCCGGAAGGGGCCCAGATACGCAGTATTTT
NA	NA	TRBJ2-1	TRBV6-2/TRBV6-3	CASSYMGPTNEQFF	TGTGCCAGCAGTTACATGGGTCCAACCAATGAGCAGTTCTTC
NA	NA	TRBJ2-1	TRBV6-5	CASSSGPGPRNEQFF	TGTGCCAGTTCCTCGGGACCGGGCCCGCGCAATGAGCAGTTCTTC
NA	NA	TRBJ1-5	TRBV3-1/TRBV3-2	CASSLRGQLDQPQHF	TGTGCCAGCAGCCTAAGAGGGCAGCTGGATCAGCCCCAGCATTTT
NA	NA	TRBJ2-5	TRBV9	CASSVGRAETQYF	TGTGCCAGCAGCGTAGGTAGGGCGGAGACCCAGTACTTC
TRBD1	NA	TRBJ1-1	TRBV19	CASTSGQQNTEAFF	TGTGCCAGTACCTCGGGACAGCAGAACACTGAAGCTTTCTTT
NA	NA	TRBJ2-7	TRBV3-1/TRBV3-2	CASSQEGSYYEQYF	TGTGCCAGCAGCCAAGAAGGGTCGTATTACGAGCAGTACTTC
NA	NA	TRBJ1-5	TRBV2	CASRVGGAYQPQHF	TGTGCCAGCAGGGTAGGAGGGGCGTATCAGCCCCAGCATTTT
NA	NA	TRBJ2-1	TRBV5-1	CASKVDIGRNEQFF	TGCGCCAGCAAGGTGGACATCGGTCGGAATGAGCAGTTCTTC
NA	NA	TRBJ2-1	TRBV30	CAWGSRGGQFF	TGTGCCTGGGGCAGCAGGGGGGGGCAGTTCTTC
NA	NA	TRBJ1-6	TRBV29-1	CSVATHYNSPLHF	TGCAGCGTTGCGACTCATTATAATTCACCCCTCCACTTT